This TCR beta chain was sequenced during a study of stem cell transplantation in POMP-related autoinflammatory disease. Background on the study: CD8+ T cells were low and CD4+ cells naive-skewed before transplant.

CDR1 is MNHEY and CDR2 is SVGAGI in the germline V gene. J lost 6 bases, V lost 7 bases, and 11 bases had no gene match. The CDR3 runs to 15 residues. Clones were read by immunoSEQ multiplex PCR, and TCRdb kept only the in-frame ones, dropping some. Counted here are some 69,000 clones, about nine tenths occurring once; the ten biggest clones make up 0.6% to 0.8%. This clone was recorded once. PRAID combined immunodeficiency and autoinflammation. This chain connects TRBV6-5 to TRBJ2-2; 7 bases match TRBD2. The sample in question was CD4+ T cells from PBMCs, obtained after stem cell transplantation. This clonotype originated in a human patient with POMP-related autoinflammation and immune dysregulation (PRAID). Among the T cells, some may be from the graft donor. The CDR3: CASIPLGGGAGELFF. The CDR3 nucleotides read TGTGCCAGCATCCCCCTGGGCGGGGGAGCCGGGGAGCTGTTTTTT.